The T cell receptor (beta chain) described here comes from a study of blood T cells in healthy people across ages. Primed by a sample-barcoded 5' primer and a J-beta primer mix, a second PCR proceeded for roughly 6 to 12 cycles. TCRdb reanalysed the 5' RACE reads using MiXCR and keeps one entry per CDR3 protein. The table records 700,000 to 850,000 distinct CDR3 sequences, roughly 34% of them present only once. On this clonotype: Its antigen is currently unknown.

Study-level findings and limits: Researchers judged that diversity estimates from one million T cells fell short of true values. As naive T cell percentage varied, TCR beta diversity correlated strongly with it.

With 0 bases removed from V and 9 bases from J, the gap between germline ends came to 14 bases. Germline V gene data show CDR1 as LGHNA and CDR2 as YSLEER. CDR3 length: 14 residues. This rearrangement joins TRBV4-3 to TRBJ1-1; D unresolved. Material for sequencing was blood. The TCR was taken from a man between 18 and 29 years old in good health. The CDR3 nucleotides read TGCGCCAGCAGCCAAGACGGGGTGCAAGATAAAGCTTTCTTT. Amino acids: CASSQDGVQDKAFF.